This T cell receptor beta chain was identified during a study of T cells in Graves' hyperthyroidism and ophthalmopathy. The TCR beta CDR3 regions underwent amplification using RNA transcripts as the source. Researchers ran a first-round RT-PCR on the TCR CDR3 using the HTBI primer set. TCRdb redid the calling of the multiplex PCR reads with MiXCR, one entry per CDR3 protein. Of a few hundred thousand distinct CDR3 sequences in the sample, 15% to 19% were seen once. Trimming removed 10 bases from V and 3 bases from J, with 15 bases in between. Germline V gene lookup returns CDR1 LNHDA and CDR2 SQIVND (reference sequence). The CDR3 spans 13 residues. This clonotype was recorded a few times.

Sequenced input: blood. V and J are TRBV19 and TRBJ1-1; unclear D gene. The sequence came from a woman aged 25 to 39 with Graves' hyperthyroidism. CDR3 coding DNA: TGTGCCACTTCACAAGGGAGAGACACTGAAGCTTTCTTT. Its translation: CATSQGRDTEAFF.